This record covers a single T cell receptor beta chain. Its specific antigen is unknown. No quality values exist for individual bases; no much larger clone is one base distant. Trimming takes 0 bases from V and 4 bases from J, and the germline ends sit 10 bases apart. From cysteine to phenylalanine, the CDR3 is 14 amino acids long. Only the CDR3 portion is preserved as DNA: 42 bases, with reading frame beginning at the first base. Via the germline V gene, CDR1 is SGHDT and CDR2 YYEEEE. TCRbeta CDR3 regions were amplified from genomic DNA by means of the immunoSEQ Assay, a bias-controlled multiplex PCR. As for the original processing: The number of nucleated cells in each sample was estimated by amplification of reference gene primers within the assay. To quantify the absolute abundance of each unique TCRbeta CDR3 rearrangement, sequence reads were collapsed and filtered. Productive Simpson clonality was computed per sample as the square root of Simpson's diversity index over productive rearrangements. TCRdb obtained this table from immuneACCESS and retained in-frame rearrangements with V and J assigned. These tables miss some clones; where compared with another copy, unresolved V genes account for less than half of the shortfall, and the remainder is unexplained. Clonal size and the V and J genes are those of that table, whereas D and trimming came from the DNA. The sample records a few hundred thousand clones, over 85% of which are singletons. The ten biggest clones cover 1.7% of the sample.

This sample is drawn from a study of blood T cell repertoires in COVID-19 (dated by TCRdb to between 2020 and 2021). At the level of the whole study: The collaborator samples originated in the United States, Italy and Spain and spanned the acute and convalescent phases of COVID-19. The material from the prospective study consisted of cDNA or gDNA derived from T cells, B-cell-depleted T cells, or PBMCs. Deeply sampled blood TCRbeta repertoires from subjects exposed to, actively infected with, or recovered from COVID-19 were included in the dataset. The repertoires were released in a freely available public database meant as a resource for research on the immune response to SARS-CoV-2. The samples were drawn from two sources: the first 160 participants of the ongoing ImmuneRACE study, and 950 to 1,500 subjects contributed by 6 global collaborators. Nearly every sample came with metadata listing a de-identified subject ID, COVID-19 status, age in years and sex. Where HLA class I and class II types were available, the types were taken from metadata supplied by the sample provider, not from assay-based typing.

Participants in the prospective study were aged about 18 to 95 years, lived in approximately 26 United States geographic areas, and enrolled through a virtual design. To assign participants to cohorts, the prospective study relied on clinical history that participants themselves reported in a screening survey and a study questionnaire. For ImmuneRACE Cohort 3, a participant was defined as recovered based on two consecutive negative NP/OP PCR tests, clearance by a healthcare professional, or resolution of symptoms. Each participant in the prospective study had whole blood, serum and a nasopharyngeal or oropharyngeal swab collected by mobile phlebotomists. Over an approximately 2-month period, participants in the prospective study had the option of providing additional blood draws and questionnaires. Prospective study blood samples were shipped either frozen or at room temperature before DNA extraction.

The research as a whole found: Clinical and demographic metadata were provided uncurated, with the amount varying by source and participant.

This receptor chain uses TRBV5-6 and TRBJ1-2, with the D gene not clear enough to name. The sample comprised PBMCs or T cells enriched from blood (not recorded which). The clonotype originates from a woman aged 25 to 39 who had recovered from COVID-19. The CDR3 is CASSLVDRGYGYTF. Read as DNA, the sequence is TGTGCCAGCAGCTTGGTTGACCGAGGCTATGGCTACACCTTC.